This T cell receptor beta chain was recorded in a study of vaccination and CD4 T cells after COVID-19. Study in general: The makeup of the convalescents was six males and four females, two of them Hispanic. Sampling post-COVID took place a median around 91 days after diagnosis (range 35 to 161).

The time point is: late sampling 161 to 241 days after vaccination in three convalescent patients. Noted treatment: roughly nine-day PBMC culture with coronavirus spike peptide pools or control peptides (ViraFEST assay). As regards this clonotype: Its antigen remains unidentified.

The CDR3 is 14 amino acids. V was clipped by 5 bases and J by 2 bases; unmatched bases: 4. Germline CDR1 reads MNHNS; CDR2 reads SASEGT. Oncomine TCR Beta short-read sequencing was applied to DNA from cultured CD4+ T cells. TCRdb reprocessed the PCR reads via MiXCR and lists one record per CDR3 protein. The data contain fewer than 20,000 distinct CDR3 sequences, roughly 40% of them singletons. The chain combines TRBV6-1 with TRBJ2-7, with 9 bases lining up with TRBD2. The sequence was collected from a human donor who had recovered from COVID-19. This specimen consisted of CD4+ T cells from blood, cultured in vitro, obtained about 7 months after SARS-CoV-2 vaccination. In DNA, the CDR3 is TGTGCCAGCAGTAGACTAGCGGAGACCTACGAGCAGTACTTC. It specifies CASSRLAETYEQYF.